This TCR beta chain is drawn from a study of cytomegalovirus exposure and HLA in healthy donors. Separate from the roughly 670-subject first cohort, the roughly 120-subject validation cohort was the one that the donors belonged to. Clones were sequenced by immunoSEQ multiplex PCR, and TCRdb holds only the in-frame ones, with some missing. Seen here are approximately 160,000 clones, 75% to 95% observed once, and the top ten hold 3% to 3.5%. CDR3 length: 14 amino acids. J gave up 6 bases and V 0 bases, and 4 bases lay outside the gene matches. Germline V CDR1 and CDR2: SGHDT, YYEEEE. This clone was observed a single time. Its specificity is not known. General observations from the study: The tendency of first-cohort TCR clusters to co-occur in the 90 to 150 validation repertoires was the finding of a later analysis. Among the CMV-associated chains, three were confirmed in vitro as specific for CMV antigens. According to reports, the classifier identified cytomegalovirus status with high specificity and sensitivity.

The specimen was PBMCs. This TCR came from a woman aged 18-35 years in good health and CMV-seropositive. This rearrangement joins TRBV5-6 to TRBJ2-5, with TRBD2 matching 8 bases. CDR3 in DNA: TGTGCCAGCAGCTTGGCAGGCGGGAGGAAGACCCAGTACTTC. This translates into CASSLAGGRKTQYF.